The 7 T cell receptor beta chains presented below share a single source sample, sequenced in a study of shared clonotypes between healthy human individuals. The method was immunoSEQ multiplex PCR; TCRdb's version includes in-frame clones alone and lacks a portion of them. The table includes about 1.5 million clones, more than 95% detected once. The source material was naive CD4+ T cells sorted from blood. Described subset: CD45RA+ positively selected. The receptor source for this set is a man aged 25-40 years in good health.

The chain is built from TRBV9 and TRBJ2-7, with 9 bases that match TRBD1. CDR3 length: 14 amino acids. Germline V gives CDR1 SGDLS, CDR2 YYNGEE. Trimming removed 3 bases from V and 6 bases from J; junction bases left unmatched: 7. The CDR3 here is CASSAGTGFFEQYF. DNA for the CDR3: TGTGCCAGCAGCGCCGGGACAGGGTTCTTCGAGCAGTACTTC.

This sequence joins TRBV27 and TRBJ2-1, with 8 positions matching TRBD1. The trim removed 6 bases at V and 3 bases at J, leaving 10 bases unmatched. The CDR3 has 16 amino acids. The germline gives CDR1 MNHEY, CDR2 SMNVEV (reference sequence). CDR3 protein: CASRPLDRGHYNEQFF. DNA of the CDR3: TGTGCCAGCAGGCCTCTAGACAGGGGCCACTACAATGAGCAGTTCTTC.

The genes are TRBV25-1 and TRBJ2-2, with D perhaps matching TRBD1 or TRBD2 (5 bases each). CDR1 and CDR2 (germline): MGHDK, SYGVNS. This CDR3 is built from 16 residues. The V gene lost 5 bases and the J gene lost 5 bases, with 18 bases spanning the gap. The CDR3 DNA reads TGTGCCAGCAGTTCCTTCACACCGGGACCGACCGGGGAGCTGTTTTTT. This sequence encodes CASSSFTPGPTGELFF.

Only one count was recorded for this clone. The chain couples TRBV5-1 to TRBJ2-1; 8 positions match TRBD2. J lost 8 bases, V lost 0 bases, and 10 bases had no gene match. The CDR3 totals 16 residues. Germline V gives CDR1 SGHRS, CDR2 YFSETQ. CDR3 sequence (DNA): TGCGCCAGCAGCTTGGAGACGGGAGGGCCTGGGGATGAGCAGTTCTTC. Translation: CASSLETGGPGDEQFF. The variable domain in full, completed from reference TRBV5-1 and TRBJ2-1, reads KAGVTQTPRYLIKTRGQQVTLSCSPISGHRSVSWYQQTPGQGLQFLFEYFSETQRNKGNFPGRFSGRQFSNSRSEMNVSTLELGDSALYLCASSLETGGPGDEQFFGPGTRLTVL.

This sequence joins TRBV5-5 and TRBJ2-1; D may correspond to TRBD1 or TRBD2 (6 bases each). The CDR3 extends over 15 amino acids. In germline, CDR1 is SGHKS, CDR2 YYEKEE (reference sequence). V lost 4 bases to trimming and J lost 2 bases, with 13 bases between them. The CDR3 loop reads CASSTGRLTYNEQFF. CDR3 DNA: TGTGCCAGCAGCACAGGGAGGCTAACCTACAATGAGCAGTTCTTC. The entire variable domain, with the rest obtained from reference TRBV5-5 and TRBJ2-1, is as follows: DAGVTQSPTHLIKTRGQQVTLRCSPISGHKSVSWYQQVLGQGPQFIFQYYEKEERGRGNFPDRFSARQFPNYSSELNVNALLLGDSALYLCASSTGRLTYNEQFFGPGTRLTVL.

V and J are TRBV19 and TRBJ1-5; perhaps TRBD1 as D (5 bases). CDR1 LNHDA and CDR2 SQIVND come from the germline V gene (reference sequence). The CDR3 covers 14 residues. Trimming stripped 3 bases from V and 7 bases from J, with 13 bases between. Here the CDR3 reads CASSIFQGSQPQHF. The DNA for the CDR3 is TGTGCCAGTAGTATCTTCCAGGGTAGCCAGCCCCAGCATTTT.

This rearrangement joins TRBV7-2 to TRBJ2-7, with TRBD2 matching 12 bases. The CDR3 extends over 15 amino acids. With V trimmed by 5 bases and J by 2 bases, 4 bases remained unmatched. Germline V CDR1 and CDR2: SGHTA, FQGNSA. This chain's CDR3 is CASSVTSGRAYEQYF. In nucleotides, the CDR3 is TGTGCCAGCAGCGTGACTAGCGGGAGAGCCTACGAGCAGTACTTC.